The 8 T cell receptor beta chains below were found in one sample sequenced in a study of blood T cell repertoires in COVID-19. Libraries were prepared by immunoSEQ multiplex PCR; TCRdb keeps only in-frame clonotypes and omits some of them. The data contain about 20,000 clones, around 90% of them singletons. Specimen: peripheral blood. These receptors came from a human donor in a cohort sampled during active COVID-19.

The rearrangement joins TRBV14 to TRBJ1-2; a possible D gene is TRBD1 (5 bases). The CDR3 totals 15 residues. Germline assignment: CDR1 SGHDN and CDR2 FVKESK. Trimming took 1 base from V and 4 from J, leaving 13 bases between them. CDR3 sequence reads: CASSQALGQFYGYTF. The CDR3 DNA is TGTGCCAGCAGCCAAGCTTTGGGGCAGTTCTATGGCTACACCTTC.

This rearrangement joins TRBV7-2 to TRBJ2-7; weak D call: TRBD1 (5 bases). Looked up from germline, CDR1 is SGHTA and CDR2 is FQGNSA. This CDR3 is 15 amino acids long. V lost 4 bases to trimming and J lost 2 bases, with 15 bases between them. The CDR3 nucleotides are TGTGCCAGCAGCTCTCCACAAGGGGCGACCTACGAGCAGTACTTC. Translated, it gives CASSSPQGATYEQYF.

CDR3 residues: CASELTGKGYGYTF. DNA of the CDR3: TGTGCCAGCGAACTGACAGGGAAGGGCTATGGCTACACCTTC. The chain uses TRBV6-6 and TRBJ1-2; TRBD1 matches at 7 bases. CDR1 is MNHNY and CDR2 is SVGAGI in the germline V gene (reference sequence). There are 14 residues in the CDR3. V shed 8 bases, J shed 4 bases, and the junction held 10 bases outside the gene matches.

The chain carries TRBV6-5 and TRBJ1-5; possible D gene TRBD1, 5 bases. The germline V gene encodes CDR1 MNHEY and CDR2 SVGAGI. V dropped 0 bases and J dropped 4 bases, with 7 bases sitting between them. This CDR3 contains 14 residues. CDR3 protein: CASSYSGANQPQHF. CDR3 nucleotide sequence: TGTGCCAGCAGTTACTCAGGGGCTAATCAGCCCCAGCATTTT.

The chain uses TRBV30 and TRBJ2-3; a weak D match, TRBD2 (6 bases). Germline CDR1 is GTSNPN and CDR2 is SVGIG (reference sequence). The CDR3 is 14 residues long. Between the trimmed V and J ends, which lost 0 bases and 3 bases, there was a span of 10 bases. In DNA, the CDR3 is TGTGCCTGGAGTGTTGGGGGGAGTACAGATACGCAGTATTTT. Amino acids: CAWSVGGSTDTQYF.

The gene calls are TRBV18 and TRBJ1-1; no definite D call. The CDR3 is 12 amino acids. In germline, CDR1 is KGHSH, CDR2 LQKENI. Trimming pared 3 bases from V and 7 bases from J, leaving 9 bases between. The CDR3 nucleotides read TGTGCCAGCTCACCGTCCCAAAATGAAGCTTTCTTT. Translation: CASSPSQNEAFF.

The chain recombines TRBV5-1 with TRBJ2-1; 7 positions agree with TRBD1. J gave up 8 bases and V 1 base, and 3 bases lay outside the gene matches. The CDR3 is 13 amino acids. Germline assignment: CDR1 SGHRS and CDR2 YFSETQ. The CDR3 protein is CASSLQGTDEQFF. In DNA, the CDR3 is TGCGCCAGCAGCTTGCAGGGGACAGATGAGCAGTTCTTC.

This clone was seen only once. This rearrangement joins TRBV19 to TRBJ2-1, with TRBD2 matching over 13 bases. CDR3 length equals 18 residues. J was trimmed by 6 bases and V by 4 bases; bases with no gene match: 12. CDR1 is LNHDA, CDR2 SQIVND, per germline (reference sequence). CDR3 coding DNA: TGTGCCAGTAGTACCCCCCCCGGGACTAGCGGGGCGTTCAATGAGCAGTTCTTC. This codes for CASSTPPGTSGAFNEQFF.